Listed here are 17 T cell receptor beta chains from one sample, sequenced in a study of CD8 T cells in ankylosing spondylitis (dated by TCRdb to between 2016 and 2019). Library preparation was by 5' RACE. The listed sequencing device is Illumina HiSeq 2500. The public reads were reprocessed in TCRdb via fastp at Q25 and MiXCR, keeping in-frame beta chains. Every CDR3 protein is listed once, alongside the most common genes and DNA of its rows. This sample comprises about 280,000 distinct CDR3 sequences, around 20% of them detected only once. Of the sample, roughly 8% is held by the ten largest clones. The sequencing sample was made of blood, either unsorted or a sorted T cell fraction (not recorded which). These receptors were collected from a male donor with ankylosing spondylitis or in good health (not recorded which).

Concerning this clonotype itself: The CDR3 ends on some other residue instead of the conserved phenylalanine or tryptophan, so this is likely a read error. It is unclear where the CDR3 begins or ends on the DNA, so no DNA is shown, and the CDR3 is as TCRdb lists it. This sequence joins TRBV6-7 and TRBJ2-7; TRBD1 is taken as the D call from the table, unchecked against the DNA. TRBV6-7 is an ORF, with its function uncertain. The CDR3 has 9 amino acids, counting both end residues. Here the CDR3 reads CASSSRTDG.

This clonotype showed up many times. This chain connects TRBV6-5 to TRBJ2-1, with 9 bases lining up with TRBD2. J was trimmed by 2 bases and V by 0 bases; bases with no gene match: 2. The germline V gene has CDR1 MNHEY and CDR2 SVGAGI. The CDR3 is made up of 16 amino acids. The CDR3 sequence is CASSYSSGGTYNEQFF. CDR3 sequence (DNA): TGTGCCAGCAGTTACTCGAGCGGGGGGACCTACAATGAGCAGTTCTTC.

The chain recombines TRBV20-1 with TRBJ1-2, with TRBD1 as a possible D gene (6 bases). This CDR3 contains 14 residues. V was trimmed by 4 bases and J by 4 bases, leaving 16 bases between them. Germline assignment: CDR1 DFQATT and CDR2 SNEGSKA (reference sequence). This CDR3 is CSATIPGQRYGYTF. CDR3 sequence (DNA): TGCAGTGCTACCATACCAGGACAGCGCTATGGCTACACCTTC.

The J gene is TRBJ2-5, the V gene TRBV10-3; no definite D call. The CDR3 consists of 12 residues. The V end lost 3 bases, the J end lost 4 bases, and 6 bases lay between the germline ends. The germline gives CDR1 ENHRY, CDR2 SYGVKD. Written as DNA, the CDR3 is TGTGCCATCAGTGACCGTCTAGAGACCCAGTACTTC. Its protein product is CAISDRLETQYF.

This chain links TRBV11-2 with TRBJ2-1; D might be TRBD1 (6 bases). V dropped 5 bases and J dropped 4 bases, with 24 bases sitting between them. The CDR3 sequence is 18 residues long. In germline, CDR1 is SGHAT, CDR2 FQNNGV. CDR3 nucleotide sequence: TGTGCCAGCAGCCCCGGATGGTTAGGGGACAAACCGTACAATGAGCAGTTCTTC. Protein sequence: CASSPGWLGDKPYNEQFF.

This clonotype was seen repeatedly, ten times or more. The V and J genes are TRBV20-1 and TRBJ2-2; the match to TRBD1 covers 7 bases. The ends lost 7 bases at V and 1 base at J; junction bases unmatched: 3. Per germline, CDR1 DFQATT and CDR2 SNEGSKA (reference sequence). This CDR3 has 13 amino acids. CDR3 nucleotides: TGCAGTGGAAGGACAGGGAACACCGGGGAGCTGTTTTTT. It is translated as CSGRTGNTGELFF.

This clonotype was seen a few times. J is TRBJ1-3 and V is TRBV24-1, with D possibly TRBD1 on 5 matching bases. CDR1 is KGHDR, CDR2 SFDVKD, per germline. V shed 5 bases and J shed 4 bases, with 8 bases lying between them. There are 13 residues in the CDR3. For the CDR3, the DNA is TGTGCCACCAGTGCGGGGGAAGGAAACACCATATATTTT. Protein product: CATSAGEGNTIYF.

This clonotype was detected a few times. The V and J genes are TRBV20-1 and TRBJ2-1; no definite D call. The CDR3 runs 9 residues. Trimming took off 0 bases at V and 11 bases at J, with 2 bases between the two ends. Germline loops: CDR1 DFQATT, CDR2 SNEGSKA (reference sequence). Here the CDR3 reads CSARDQQFF. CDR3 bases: TGCAGTGCTAGAGATCAGCAGTTCTTC.

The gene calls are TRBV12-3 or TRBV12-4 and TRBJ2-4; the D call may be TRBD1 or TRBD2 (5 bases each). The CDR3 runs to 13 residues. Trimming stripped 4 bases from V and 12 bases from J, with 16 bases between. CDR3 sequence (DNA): TGTGCCAGCAGTTCCCTTACCGGGGCAAATCAGTACTTC. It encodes CASSSLTGANQYF.

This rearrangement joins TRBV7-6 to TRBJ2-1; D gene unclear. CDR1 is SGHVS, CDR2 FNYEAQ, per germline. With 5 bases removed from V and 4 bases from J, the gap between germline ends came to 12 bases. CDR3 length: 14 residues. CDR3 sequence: CASSRVSVYNEQFF. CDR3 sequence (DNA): TGTGCCAGCAGCCGGGTGAGCGTATACAATGAGCAGTTCTTC. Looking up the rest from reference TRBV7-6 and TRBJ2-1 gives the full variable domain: GAGVSQSPRYKVTKRGQDVALRCDPISGHVSLYWYRQALGQGPEFLTYFNYEAQQDKSGLPNDRFSAERPEGSISTLTIQRTEQRDSAMYRCASSRVSVYNEQFFGPGTRLTVL.

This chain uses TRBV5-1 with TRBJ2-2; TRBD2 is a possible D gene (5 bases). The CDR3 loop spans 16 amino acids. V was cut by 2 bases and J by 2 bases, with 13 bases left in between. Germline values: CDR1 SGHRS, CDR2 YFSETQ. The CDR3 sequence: CASSFLFGVNTGELFF. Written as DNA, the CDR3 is TGCGCCAGCAGCTTTTTATTCGGGGTCAACACCGGGGAGCTGTTTTTT.

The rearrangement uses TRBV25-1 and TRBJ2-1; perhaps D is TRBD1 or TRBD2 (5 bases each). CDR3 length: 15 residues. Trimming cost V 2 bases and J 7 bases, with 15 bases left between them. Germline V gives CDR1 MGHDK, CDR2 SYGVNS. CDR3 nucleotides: TGTGCCAGCAGTGAACCTGGGACCCTCTGGAATGAGCAGTTCTTC. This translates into CASSEPGTLWNEQFF.

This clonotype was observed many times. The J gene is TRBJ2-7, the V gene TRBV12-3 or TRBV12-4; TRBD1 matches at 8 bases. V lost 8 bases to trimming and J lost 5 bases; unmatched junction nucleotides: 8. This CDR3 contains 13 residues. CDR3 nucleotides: TGTGCCAGCGGCCGGACAGGGCTTCACGAGCAGTACGTC. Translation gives CASGRTGLHEQYV.

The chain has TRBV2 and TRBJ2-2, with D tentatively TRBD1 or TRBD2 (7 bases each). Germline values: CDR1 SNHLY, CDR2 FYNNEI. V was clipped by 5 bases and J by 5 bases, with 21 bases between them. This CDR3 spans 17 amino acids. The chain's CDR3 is CASSPREVAGGTGELFF. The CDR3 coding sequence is TGTGCCAGCAGTCCCCGGGAGGTGGCAGGGGGAACCGGGGAGCTGTTTTTT.

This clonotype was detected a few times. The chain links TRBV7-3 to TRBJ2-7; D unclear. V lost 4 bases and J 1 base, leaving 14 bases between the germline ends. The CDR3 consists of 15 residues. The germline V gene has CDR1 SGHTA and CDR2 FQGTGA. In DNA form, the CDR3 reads TGTGCCAGCAGCTCGCCCAACAGTTTTTCCTACGAGCAGTACGTC. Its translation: CASSSPNSFSYEQYV.

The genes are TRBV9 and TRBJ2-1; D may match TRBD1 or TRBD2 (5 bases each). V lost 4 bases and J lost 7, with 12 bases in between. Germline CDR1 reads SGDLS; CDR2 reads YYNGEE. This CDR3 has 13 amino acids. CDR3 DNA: TGTGCCAGCAGCCCCTGGGGCGGGAATGAGCAGTTCTTC. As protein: CASSPWGGNEQFF.

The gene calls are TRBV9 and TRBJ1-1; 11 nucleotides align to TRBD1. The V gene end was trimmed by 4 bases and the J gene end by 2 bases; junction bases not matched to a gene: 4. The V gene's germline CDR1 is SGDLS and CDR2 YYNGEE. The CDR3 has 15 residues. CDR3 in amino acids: CASSTGTGGNTEAFF. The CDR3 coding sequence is TGTGCCAGCAGCACCGGGACAGGGGGAAACACTGAAGCTTTCTTT.